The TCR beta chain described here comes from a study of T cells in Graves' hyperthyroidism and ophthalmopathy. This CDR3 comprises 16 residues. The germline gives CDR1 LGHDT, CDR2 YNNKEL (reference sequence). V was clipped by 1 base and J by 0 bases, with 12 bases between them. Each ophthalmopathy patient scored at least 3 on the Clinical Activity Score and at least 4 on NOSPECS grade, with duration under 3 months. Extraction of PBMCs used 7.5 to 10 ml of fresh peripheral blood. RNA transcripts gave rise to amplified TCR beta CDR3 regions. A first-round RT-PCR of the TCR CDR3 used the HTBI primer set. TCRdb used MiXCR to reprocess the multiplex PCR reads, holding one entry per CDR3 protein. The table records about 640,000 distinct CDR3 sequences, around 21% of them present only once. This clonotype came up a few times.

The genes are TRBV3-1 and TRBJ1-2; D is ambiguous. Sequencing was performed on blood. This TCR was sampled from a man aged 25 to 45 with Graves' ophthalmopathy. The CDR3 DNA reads TGTGCCAGCAGCCAAGCCCGGGCAGACGCTAACTATGGCTACACCTTC. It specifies CASSQARADANYGYTF.